The clone carrying this T cell receptor beta chain was picked up a small number of times. The antigen is not known. The entry originates in a study of persistence of HIV-infected CD4 T cells. Study as a whole: Multiple blood draws of up to about 200 mL, except a couple of donors with single leukapheresis.

Stimulation used around 9.1 ug/mL lysate from CMV-infected fibroblasts. CD40L-negative CD69-negative CD45RO-high memory CD4+ T cells were sorted as populations depleted of antigen-responding cells. Trimming stripped 4 bases from V and 6 bases from J, with 14 bases between. This CDR3 is 13 amino acids long. CDR1 is SGHNT and CDR2 is YYREEE in the germline V gene (reference sequence). The immunoSEQ assay was version 4, run in survey mode. Data came from immunoSEQ multiplex PCR; TCRdb stores just in-frame clones and leaves some out. The profile shows about 28,000 clones, around 80% of them singletons. This receptor was taken from an adult man with HIV who was CMV-seropositive. Source: CD4+ T cells sorted from PBMCs after roughly 18-hour stimulation, taken from a patient who received antiretroviral therapy. V is TRBV5-4 and J is TRBJ2-7, with D possibly being TRBD1 or TRBD2 (5 bases each). CDR3 region: CASSTGPDGEQYF. The CDR3 bases are TGTGCCAGCAGCACGGGACCTGATGGCGAGCAGTACTTC. The complete variable domain, with remaining parts taken from reference TRBV5-4 and TRBJ2-7, reads ETGVTQSPTHLIKTRGQQVTLRCSSQSGHNTVSWYQQALGQGPQFIFQYYREEENGRGNFPPRFSGLQFPNYSSELNVNALELDDSALYLCASSTGPDGEQYFGPGTRLTVT.